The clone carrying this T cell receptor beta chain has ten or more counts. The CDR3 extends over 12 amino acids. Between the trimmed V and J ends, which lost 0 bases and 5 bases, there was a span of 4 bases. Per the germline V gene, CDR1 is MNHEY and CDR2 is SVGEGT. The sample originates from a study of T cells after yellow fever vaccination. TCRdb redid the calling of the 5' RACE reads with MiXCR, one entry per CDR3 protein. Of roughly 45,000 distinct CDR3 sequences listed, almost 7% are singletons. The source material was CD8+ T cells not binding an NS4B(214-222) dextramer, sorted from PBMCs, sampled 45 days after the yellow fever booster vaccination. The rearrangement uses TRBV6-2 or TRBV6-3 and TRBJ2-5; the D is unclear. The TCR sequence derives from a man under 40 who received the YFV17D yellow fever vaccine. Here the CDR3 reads CASSYSIETQYF. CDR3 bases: TGTGCCAGCAGTTACTCGATTGAGACCCAGTACTTC.